Listed below are T cell receptor beta chains from one sample, sequenced in a study of patients and donors after allogeneic stem cell transplantation. TCRdb used MiXCR to reprocess the RT-PCR reads, holding one entry per CDR3 protein. This table has about a million distinct CDR3 sequences, more than 15% appearing once. Sequencing input: blood, either unsorted or a sorted T cell fraction (not recorded which). The source of these receptors is a human donor who was either an allogeneic HSCT recipient or a stem cell or donor lymphocyte infusion donor (not recorded which). It is not recorded whose cells these are; they may come from a transplant donor. Each CDR3 is given with its conserved first and last residue. The D gene is left open where the match is weak. Only part of the rows carry a size: once, few, many, or a class if the clone is expanded.

D gene,clone size,V gene,J gene,CDR3 DNA,CDR3 protein
NA,few,TRBV24-1,TRBJ2-2,TGTGCCACCAGTGAAAGGGACTACACCGGGGAGCTGTTTTTT,CATSERDYTGELFF
NA,NA,TRBV6-2/TRBV6-3,TRBJ1-1,TGTGCCAGCAGTTACGTCACTTTCATGAACACTGAAGCTTTCTTT,CASSYVTFMNTEAFF
TRBD1,NA,TRBV4-1,TRBJ1-1,TGCGCCAGCAGCCAAACCGGGACAGGGGTTTACACTGAAGCTTTCTTT,CASSQTGTGVYTEAFF
NA,few,TRBV20-1,TRBJ2-7,TGCAGTGCTACATTAATTGGTTCCTACGAGCAGTACTTC,CSATLIGSYEQYF
NA,NA,TRBV14,TRBJ2-2,TGTGCCAGCAGCTTTGGGGGGACGTACACCGGGGAGCTGTTTTTT,CASSFGGTYTGELFF
NA,NA,TRBV6-5,TRBJ1-4,TGTGCCAGCAGTTACCGGACCCTCATCCCAACAAATGAAAAACTGTTTTTT,CASSYRTLIPTNEKLFF
NA,NA,TRBV20-1,TRBJ2-7,TGCAGTGCTAGAGACTCAGGGGACTATGGCGAGCAGTACTTC,CSARDSGDYGEQYF
NA,NA,TRBV2,TRBJ2-3,TGTGCCAGCACCGGCGAAAGCACAGATACGCAGTATTTT,CASTGESTDTQYF
NA,NA,TRBV7-9,TRBJ1-2,TGTGCCAGCAGCTTAGAACAGCCAAAATCCTATGGCTACACCTTC,CASSLEQPKSYGYTF
TRBD2,NA,TRBV5-1,TRBJ2-7,TGCGCCAGCAGTGAGCGGGACTCCTACGAGCAGTACTTC,CASSERDSYEQYF
NA,NA,TRBV5-1,TRBJ2-6,TGCGCCAGCAGCTTACGGGCCGTTAGCTCTGGGGCCAACGTCCTGACTTTC,CASSLRAVSSGANVLTF
NA,few,TRBV10-3,TRBJ1-2,TGTGCCGCCGCGCGGCAGGGTGACTATGGCTACACCTTC,CAAARQGDYGYTF
NA,NA,TRBV4-3,TRBJ2-5,TGCGCCAGCAGCCAGACTTACAGACAGGCGCCCCAAGAGACCCAGTACTTC,CASSQTYRQAPQETQYF
TRBD2,NA,TRBV4-2,TRBJ2-2,TGTGCCAGCAGAGCCGACTCGCGGGGGTCGAACACCGGGGAGCTGTTTTTT,CASRADSRGSNTGELFF
NA,few,TRBV2,TRBJ2-1,TGTGCCAGCAGTGAGGAGGGGGCGCTGGGGAATGAGCAGTTCTTC,CASSEEGALGNEQFF
NA,NA,TRBV7-2,TRBJ2-7,TGTGCCAGCAGCCCCAGGACAGCTCCTAGCTCCTACGAGCAGTACTTC,CASSPRTAPSSYEQYF
NA,few,TRBV12-3/TRBV12-4,TRBJ2-5,TGTGCCAGCAGTTTAGTGGGCGGGGCGGGAGAGACCCAGTACTTC,CASSLVGGAGETQYF
TRBD1,few,TRBV12-3/TRBV12-4,TRBJ1-4,TGTGCCAGCAGTCCCAACAGGGGCCCTGCAACTAATGAAAAACTGTTTTTT,CASSPNRGPATNEKLFF
TRBD1,NA,TRBV6-1,TRBJ2-5,TGTGCCAGCAGTGAAGCGCTAAGTGACAGGGGGGAAGAAGAGACCCAGTACTTC,CASSEALSDRGEEETQYF
NA,NA,TRBV12-3/TRBV12-4,TRBJ1-4,TGTGCCAGCAGTTTACCCGGTCTCGGCCAGACTAATGAAAAACTGTTTTTT,CASSLPGLGQTNEKLFF
NA,NA,TRBV7-2,TRBJ1-1,TGTGCCAGTTTGGCAGGGAGGAACACTGAAGCTTTCTTT,CASLAGRNTEAFF
TRBD1,NA,TRBV20-1,TRBJ2-7,TGCAGTGCTGAGGGGGACAGGGAGCAGTACTTC,CSAEGDREQYF
NA,NA,TRBV13,TRBJ2-7,TGTGCCAGCAGCTTAGTAGAGGCCCCGGCCTACGAGCAGTACTTC,CASSLVEAPAYEQYF
NA,few,TRBV27,TRBJ1-1,TGTGCCAGCAGTTTAAGGGAGGGAGTTGAAGCTTTCTTT,CASSLREGVEAFF
TRBD2,NA,TRBV12-3/TRBV12-4,TRBJ2-2,TGTGCCAGCAGTGAGAGACTAGCGGGAGGCACCGGGGAGCTGTTTTTT,CASSERLAGGTGELFF
NA,NA,TRBV28,TRBJ2-1,TGTGCCATTTGCGAGCGGGTTTACAATGAGCAGTTCTTC,CAICERVYNEQFF
TRBD2,few,TRBV4-1,TRBJ2-3,TGCGCCAGCAGCCAAGAGGGAGGGGCGCCCGATACGCAGTATTTT,CASSQEGGAPDTQYF
TRBD1,NA,TRBV5-1,TRBJ1-1,TGCGCCAGCAGCTCTGGGGACGGGACAGACCTACCCTTT,CASSSGDGTDLPF
NA,few,TRBV18,TRBJ2-5,TGTGCCAGCTCACCACTCTCCTCTCGGTCCCTAGAGACCCAGTACTTC,CASSPLSSRSLETQYF
TRBD1,NA,TRBV20-1,TRBJ1-1,TGCAGTGCTAGAGATCATGGACAGGCGACTCAGGAAGCTTTCTTT,CSARDHGQATQEAFF
NA,few,TRBV4-3,TRBJ1-4,TGCGCCAGCAGCAAGATACGGGGCGGGGAAAAACTGTTTTTT,CASSKIRGGEKLFF
TRBD1,few,TRBV2,TRBJ2-1,TGTGCCAGCAGTGAGGTTCAGGGGGCGACAGGTGAGCAGTTCTTC,CASSEVQGATGEQFF
TRBD2,NA,TRBV5-6,TRBJ2-2,TGTGCCAGCAGCCACTCTAGCGGGAGTCGGACCGGGGAGCTGTTTTTT,CASSHSSGSRTGELFF
NA,NA,TRBV9,TRBJ1-5,TGTGCCAGCAGCGCTAGTGGGGACACCTATCAGCCCCAGCATTTT,CASSASGDTYQPQHF
NA,NA,TRBV5-6,TRBJ2-1,TGTGCCAGCAGCTCATGGATGGTTGAGCAGTTCTTC,CASSSWMVEQFF
NA,NA,TRBV2,TRBJ2-2,TGTGCCAGCAGTGGAGGGAGGCTCTCGGACACCGGGGAGCTGTTTTTT,CASSGGRLSDTGELFF
NA,NA,TRBV12-3/TRBV12-4,TRBJ1-4,TGTGCCAGCAGTTTCCAGGGCTTCAATAATGAAAAACTGTTTTTT,CASSFQGFNNEKLFF
NA,few,TRBV9,TRBJ2-3,TGTGCCAGCAGTCCCCTGGGGGCGAACACAGATACGCAGTATTTT,CASSPLGANTDTQYF
TRBD1,NA,TRBV7-9,TRBJ2-1,TGTGCCAGCAGCATTACAGGGGGCATGGTCCATGAGCAGTTCTTC,CASSITGGMVHEQFF
NA,many,TRBV6-5,TRBJ2-2,TGTGCCAGCAGTTACTTAGTTAAGGACACCGGGGAGCTGTTTTTT,CASSYLVKDTGELFF
NA,NA,TRBV5-1,TRBJ2-7,TGCGCCAGCAGCCCCTACGAGTCAGGGAGCTCCTACGAGCAGTACTTC,CASSPYESGSSYEQYF
NA,NA,TRBV20-1,TRBJ2-5,TGCAGTGCTAGGGGACGACCTGGGGAGACCCAGTACTTC,CSARGRPGETQYF
NA,few,TRBV6-6,TRBJ1-6,TGTGCCAGCAGTTACGGGCCGGGTTCACCCCTCCACTTT,CASSYGPGSPLHF
NA,few,TRBV7-9,TRBJ2-1,TGTGCCACTCAGGCCGGGACTGGAAAGACTGAGCAGTTCTTC,CATQAGTGKTEQFF
TRBD1,few,TRBV27,TRBJ1-1,TGTGCCAGCAGCCTCGGACAGGGTGTGTTCGGTAACACTGAAGCTTTCTTT,CASSLGQGVFGNTEAFF
TRBD2,few,TRBV24-1,TRBJ2-1,TGTGCCACCAGTGATTCTACCCGGAGTAGCGGGACCTTAAAGAATGAGCAGTTCTTC,CATSDSTRSSGTLKNEQFF
TRBD2,few,TRBV4-2,TRBJ2-5,TGTGCCAGCAGCCAAGTTCTAGCGGGGGAGGGAGAGACCCAGTACTTC,CASSQVLAGEGETQYF
NA,few,TRBV11-1,TRBJ2-1,TGTGCCAGCAGCCGAGAGGGACTGGTTCGTGTTAATGAGCAGTTCTTC,CASSREGLVRVNEQFF
TRBD2,NA,TRBV5-6,TRBJ2-3,TGTGCCAGCAGCATGAGACTAGCGGGAGCAGATACGCAGTATTTT,CASSMRLAGADTQYF
TRBD1,few,TRBV29-1,TRBJ1-1,TGCAGCGTTGGACAGGGCGGGAACACTGAAGCTTTCTTT,CSVGQGGNTEAFF
NA,few,TRBV7-2,TRBJ1-2,TGTGCCAGCAGCTTTAGGGGACCCTATGGCTACACCTTC,CASSFRGPYGYTF
NA,few,TRBV25-1,TRBJ2-7,TGTGCCAGCAGTGAATGGGAGGGGGAGACCTACGAGCAGTACTTC,CASSEWEGETYEQYF
NA,NA,TRBV6-5,TRBJ2-5,TGTGCCAGCAGTTACTGGGGGGGCAACACAGAGACCGAGTACTTC,CASSYWGGNTETEYF